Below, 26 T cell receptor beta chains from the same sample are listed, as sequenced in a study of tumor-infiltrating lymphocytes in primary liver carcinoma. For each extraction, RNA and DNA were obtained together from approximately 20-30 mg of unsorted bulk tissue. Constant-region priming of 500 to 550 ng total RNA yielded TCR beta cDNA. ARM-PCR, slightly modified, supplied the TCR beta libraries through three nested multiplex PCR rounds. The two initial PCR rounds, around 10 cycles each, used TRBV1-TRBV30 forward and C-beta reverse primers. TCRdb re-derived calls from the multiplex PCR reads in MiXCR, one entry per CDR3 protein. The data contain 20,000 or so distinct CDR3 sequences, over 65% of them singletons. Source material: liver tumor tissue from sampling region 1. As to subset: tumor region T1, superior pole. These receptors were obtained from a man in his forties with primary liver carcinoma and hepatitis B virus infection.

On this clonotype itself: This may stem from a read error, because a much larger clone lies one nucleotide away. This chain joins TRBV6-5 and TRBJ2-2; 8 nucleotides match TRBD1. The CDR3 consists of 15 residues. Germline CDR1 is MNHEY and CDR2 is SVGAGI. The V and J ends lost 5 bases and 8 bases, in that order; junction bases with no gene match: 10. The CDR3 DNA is TGTGCCAGCAGTCCGCGGACAGGGCTCACTGGGGAGCTGTTTTTT. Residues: CASSPRTGLTGELFF.

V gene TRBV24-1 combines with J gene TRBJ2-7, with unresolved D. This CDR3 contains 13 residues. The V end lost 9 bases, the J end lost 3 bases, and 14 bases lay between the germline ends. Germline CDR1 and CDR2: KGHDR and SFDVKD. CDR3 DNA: TGTGCCACCGGTGGCGGTAGCTACTACGAGCAGTACTTC. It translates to CATGGGSYYEQYF.

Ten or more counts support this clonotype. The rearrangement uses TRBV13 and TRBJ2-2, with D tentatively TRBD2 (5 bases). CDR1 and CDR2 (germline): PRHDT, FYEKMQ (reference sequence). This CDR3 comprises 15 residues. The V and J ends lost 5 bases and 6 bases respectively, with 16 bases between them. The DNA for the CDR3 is TGTGCCAGCAGCACCACTAGGATCAACGCCGGGGAGCTGTTTTTT. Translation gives CASSTTRINAGELFF.

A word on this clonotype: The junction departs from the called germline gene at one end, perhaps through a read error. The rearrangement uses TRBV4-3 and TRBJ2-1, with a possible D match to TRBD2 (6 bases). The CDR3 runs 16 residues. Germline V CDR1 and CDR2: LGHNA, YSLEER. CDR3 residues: CTSGQVLASTYNEQFF. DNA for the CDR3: TGCACCAGCGGCCAAGTACTAGCCTCTACATACAATGAGCAGTTCTTC.

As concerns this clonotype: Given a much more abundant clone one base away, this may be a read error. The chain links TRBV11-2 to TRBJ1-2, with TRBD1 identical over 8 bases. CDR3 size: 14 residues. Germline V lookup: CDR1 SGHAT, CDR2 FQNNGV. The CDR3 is CANSPRTGLRGYTF. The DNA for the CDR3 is TGTGCCAACAGCCCCAGGACAGGGCTAAGGGGCTACACCTTC.

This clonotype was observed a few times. This chain's CDR3 is CASSLARLARGKKETQYF. CDR3 sequence (DNA): TGTGCCAGCAGCCTGGCGAGGCTAGCCCGGGGAAAAAAAGAGACCCAGTACTTC. The V gene is TRBV11-2, the J gene TRBJ2-5; the D gene is possibly TRBD2 (5 bases). There are 18 residues in the CDR3. Trimming pared 5 bases from V and 3 bases from J, leaving 25 bases between. Germline CDR1 reads SGHAT; CDR2 reads FQNNGV.

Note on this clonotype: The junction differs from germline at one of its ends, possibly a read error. Written as DNA, the CDR3 is TGTGTCAGCACTCCCGGGATAGGGGTCACCAGGGAGCTGTTTTTT. Amino acid sequence: CVSTPGIGVTRELFF. This chain links TRBV5-6 with TRBJ2-2, with D perhaps assigned TRBD1 or TRBD2 (5 bases each). CDR1 and CDR2 from the germline V gene are SGHDT and YYEEEE. This CDR3 has 15 amino acids. The full variable domain, in which reference TRBV5-6 and TRBJ2-2 provide the parts outside the CDR3, is DAGVTQSPTHLIKTRGQQVTLRCSPKSGHDTVSWYQQALGQGPQFIFQYYEEEERQRGNFPDRFSGHQFPNYSSELNVNALLLGDSALYLCVSTPGIGVTRELFFGEGSRLTVL.

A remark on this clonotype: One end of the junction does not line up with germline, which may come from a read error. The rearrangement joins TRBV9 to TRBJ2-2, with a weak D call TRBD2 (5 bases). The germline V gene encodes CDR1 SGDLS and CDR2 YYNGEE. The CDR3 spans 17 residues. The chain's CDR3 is CASSVASWTLNTGELSF. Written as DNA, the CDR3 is TGTGCCAGCAGCGTAGCGTCCTGGACTCTCAACACCGGGGAGCTGTCTTTT. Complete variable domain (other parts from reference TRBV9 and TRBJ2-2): DSGVTQTPKHLITATGQRVTLRCSPRSGDLSVYWYQQSLDQGLQFLIQYYNGEERAKGNILERFSAQQFPDLHSELNLSSLELGDSALYFCASSVASWTLNTGELSFGEGSRLTVL.

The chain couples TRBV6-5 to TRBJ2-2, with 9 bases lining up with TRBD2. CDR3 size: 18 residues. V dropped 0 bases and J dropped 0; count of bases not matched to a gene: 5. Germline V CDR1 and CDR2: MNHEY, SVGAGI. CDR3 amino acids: CASSYSTIAGANTGELFF. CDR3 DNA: TGTGCCAGCAGTTACTCGACTATAGCGGGAGCGAACACCGGGGAGCTGTTTTTT.

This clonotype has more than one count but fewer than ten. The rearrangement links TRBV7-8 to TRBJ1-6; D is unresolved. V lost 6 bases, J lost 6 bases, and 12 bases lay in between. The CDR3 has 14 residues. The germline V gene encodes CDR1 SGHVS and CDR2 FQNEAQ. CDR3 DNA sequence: TGTGCCAGCAGTTCGAACACCGGTAATTCACCCCTCCACTTT. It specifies CASSSNTGNSPLHF.

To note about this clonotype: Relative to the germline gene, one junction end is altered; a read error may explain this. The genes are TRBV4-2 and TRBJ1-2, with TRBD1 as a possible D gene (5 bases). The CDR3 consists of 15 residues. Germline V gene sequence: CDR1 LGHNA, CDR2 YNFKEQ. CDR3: CASSQDMGRDGGYAF. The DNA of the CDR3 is TGTGCCAGCAGCCAAGATATGGGCAGGGATGGTGGTTACGCCTTC.

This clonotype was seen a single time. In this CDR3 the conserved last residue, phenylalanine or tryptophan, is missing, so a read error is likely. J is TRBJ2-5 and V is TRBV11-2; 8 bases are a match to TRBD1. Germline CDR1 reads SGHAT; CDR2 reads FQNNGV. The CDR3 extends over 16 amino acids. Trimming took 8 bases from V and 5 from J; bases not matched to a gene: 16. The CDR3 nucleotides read TGTGCCAGCCCCTTAACAGCAGGGGGCTCGGGGGAGACCCAGTACTTA. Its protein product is CASPLTAGGSGETQYL.

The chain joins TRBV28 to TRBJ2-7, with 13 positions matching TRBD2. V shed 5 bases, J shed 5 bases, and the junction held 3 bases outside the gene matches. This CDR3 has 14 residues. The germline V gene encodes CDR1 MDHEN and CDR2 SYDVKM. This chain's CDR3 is CASSRGTSGNEQYF. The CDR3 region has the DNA TGTGCCAGCAGTCGGGGGACTAGCGGGAACGAGCAGTACTTC.

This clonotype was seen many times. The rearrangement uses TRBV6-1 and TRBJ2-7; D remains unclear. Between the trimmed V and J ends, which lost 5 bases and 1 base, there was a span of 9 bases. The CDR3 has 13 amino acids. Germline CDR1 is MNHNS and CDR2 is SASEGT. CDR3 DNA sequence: TGTGCCAGCAGTCTCGATGAATCCTACGAGCAGTACTTC. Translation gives CASSLDESYEQYF.

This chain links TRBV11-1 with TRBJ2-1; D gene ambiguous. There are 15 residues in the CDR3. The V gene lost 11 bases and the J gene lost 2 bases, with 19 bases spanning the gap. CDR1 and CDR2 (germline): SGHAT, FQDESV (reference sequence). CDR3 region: CAGILTETTYNEQFF. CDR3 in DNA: TGTGCCGGCATCTTAACCGAGACAACCTACAATGAGCAGTTCTTC.

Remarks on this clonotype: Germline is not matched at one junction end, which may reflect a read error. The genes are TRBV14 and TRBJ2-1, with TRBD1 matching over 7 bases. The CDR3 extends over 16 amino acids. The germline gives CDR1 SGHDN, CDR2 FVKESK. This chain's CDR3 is CASTQDFGQDYNEHFF. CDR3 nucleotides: TGTGCCAGCACCCAAGATTTCGGACAGGATTACAATGAGCACTTCTTC.

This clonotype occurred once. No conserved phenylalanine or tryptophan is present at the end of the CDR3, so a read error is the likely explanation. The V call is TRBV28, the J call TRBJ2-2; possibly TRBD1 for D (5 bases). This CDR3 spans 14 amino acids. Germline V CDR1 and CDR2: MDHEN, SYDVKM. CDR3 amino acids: CANSSPGPTGELFL. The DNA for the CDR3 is TGTGCCAACAGTTCACCAGGGCCCACCGGGGAGCTGTTTCTT.

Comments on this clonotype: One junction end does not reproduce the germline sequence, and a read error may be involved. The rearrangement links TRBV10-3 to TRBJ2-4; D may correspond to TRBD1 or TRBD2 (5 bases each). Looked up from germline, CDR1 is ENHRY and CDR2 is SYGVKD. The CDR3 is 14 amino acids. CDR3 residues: CAIRDRDEKNIQCF. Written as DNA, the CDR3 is TGTGCCATCAGGGACCGGGACGAGAAAAACATTCAGTGCTTC.

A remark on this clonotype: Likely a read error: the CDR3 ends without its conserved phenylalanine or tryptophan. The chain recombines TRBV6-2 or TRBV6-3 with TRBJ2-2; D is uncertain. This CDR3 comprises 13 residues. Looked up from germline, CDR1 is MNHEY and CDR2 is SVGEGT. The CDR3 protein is CVSSYSLSGELFC. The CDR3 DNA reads TGTGTCAGCAGTTACTCCTTAAGCGGGGAGCTGTTTTGT.

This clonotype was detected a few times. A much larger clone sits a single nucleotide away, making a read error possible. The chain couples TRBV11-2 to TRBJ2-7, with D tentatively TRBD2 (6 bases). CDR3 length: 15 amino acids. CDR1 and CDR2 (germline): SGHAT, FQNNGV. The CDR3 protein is CASSLTRGLSYGQYF. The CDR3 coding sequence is TGTGCCAGCAGCCTGACCCGGGGACTGAGCTACGGGCAGTACTTC.

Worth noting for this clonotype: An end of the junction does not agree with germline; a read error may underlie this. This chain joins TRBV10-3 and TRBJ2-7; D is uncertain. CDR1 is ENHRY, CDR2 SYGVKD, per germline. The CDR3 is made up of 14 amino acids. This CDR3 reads CTISDNGQEMKQYF. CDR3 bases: TGTACCATCAGTGATAATGGGCAGGAGATGAAGCAGTACTTC.

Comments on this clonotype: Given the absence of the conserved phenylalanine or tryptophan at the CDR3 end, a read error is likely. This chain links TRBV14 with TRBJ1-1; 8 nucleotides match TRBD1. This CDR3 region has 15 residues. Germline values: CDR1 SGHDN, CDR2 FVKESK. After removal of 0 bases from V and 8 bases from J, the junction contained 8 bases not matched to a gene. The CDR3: CASSQDSRDRSEAFI. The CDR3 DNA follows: TGTGCCAGCAGCCAAGATTCCCGGGACAGGTCAGAAGCTTTCATT.

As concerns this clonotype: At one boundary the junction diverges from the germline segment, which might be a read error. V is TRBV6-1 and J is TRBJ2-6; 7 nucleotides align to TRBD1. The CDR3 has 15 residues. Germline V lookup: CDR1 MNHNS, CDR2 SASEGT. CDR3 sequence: CASRGTADGANVLIF. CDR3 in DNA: TGTGCCAGCAGAGGGACAGCCGATGGGGCCAACGTCCTGATTTTC.

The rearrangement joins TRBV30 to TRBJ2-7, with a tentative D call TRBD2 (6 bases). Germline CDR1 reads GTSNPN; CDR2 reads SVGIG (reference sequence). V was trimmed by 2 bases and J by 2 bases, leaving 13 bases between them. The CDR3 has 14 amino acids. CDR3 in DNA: TGTGCCTGGAGTCTACATGCGGGACCCTACGAGCAGTACTTC. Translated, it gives CAWSLHAGPYEQYF.

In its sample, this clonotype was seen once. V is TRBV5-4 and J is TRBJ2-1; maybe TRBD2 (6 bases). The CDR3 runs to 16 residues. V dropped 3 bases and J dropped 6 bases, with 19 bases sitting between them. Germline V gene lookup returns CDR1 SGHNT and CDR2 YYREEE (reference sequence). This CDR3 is CASSYISGGEGNEQFF. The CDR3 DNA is TGTGCCAGCAGCTATATTAGCGGAGGAGAGGGCAATGAGCAGTTCTTC.

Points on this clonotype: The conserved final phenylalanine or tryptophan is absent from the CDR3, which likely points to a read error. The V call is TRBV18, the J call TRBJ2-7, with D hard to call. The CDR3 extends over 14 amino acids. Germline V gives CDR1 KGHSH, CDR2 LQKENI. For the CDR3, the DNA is TGTGCTAGCTCACCACCGCACCTCTCCTGCGAGCAGTACCTC. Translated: CASSPPHLSCEQYL.